Below are 21 T cell receptor beta chains sequenced from a single sample in a study of blood T cell repertoires in COVID-19. Here immunoSEQ multiplex PCR was the method, and the copy in TCRdb shows in-frame clones only, minus some. The sample has about 200,000 clones, approximately 80% seen once. The sample taken for sequencing was peripheral blood. The origin of the receptors is a middle-aged man who had recovered from COVID-19.

The chain is built from TRBV10-2 and TRBJ2-5, with 13 nucleotides matching TRBD2. This CDR3 is 14 amino acids long. The germline CDR1 and CDR2 sequences are WSHSY and SAAADI. Unmatched junction bases numbered 2, after V lost 6 bases and J lost 4 bases. CDR3 region: CASRLAGGGETQYF. The DNA for the CDR3 is TGCGCCAGCAGACTAGCGGGAGGGGGAGAGACCCAGTACTTC.

The V gene is TRBV7-9, the J gene TRBJ2-7, with D possibly matching TRBD2 (5 bases). CDR3 length: 16 residues. The germline CDR1 and CDR2 sequences are SEHNR and FQNEAQ (reference sequence). Trimming took off 5 bases at V and 0 bases at J, with 17 bases between the two ends. The CDR3 here is CASSQKPTEGSYEQYF. The CDR3 DNA sequence: TGTGCCAGCAGCCAAAAACCAACCGAGGGCTCCTACGAGCAGTACTTC.

The chain employs TRBV27 and TRBJ2-1; maybe TRBD2 (6 bases). The length of the CDR3 is 15 residues. Between the trimmed V and J ends, which lost 3 bases and 0 bases, there was a span of 9 bases. Looked up from germline, CDR1 is MNHEY and CDR2 is SMNVEV (reference sequence). The CDR3 coding sequence is TGTGCCAGCAGTTTGGTCGGGAGCTCCTACAATGAGCAGTTCTTC. Its protein product is CASSLVGSSYNEQFF.

This clone was seen just once. V and J are TRBV10-3 and TRBJ2-1; TRBD2 agrees at 8 bases. The CDR3 runs 15 residues. V dropped 10 bases and J dropped 2; count of bases not matched to a gene: 10. The germline V gene has CDR1 ENHRY and CDR2 SYGVKD. CDR3 sequence: CATGKSSGTYNEQFF. In nucleotides, the CDR3 is TGTGCCACCGGAAAAAGTAGCGGGACCTACAATGAGCAGTTCTTC.

The gene calls are TRBV5-1 and TRBJ2-1; 9 bases are a match to TRBD2. CDR3 length equals 17 residues. Germline assignment: CDR1 SGHRS and CDR2 YFSETQ. V shed 0 bases, J shed 3 bases, and the junction held 7 bases outside the gene matches. The CDR3 DNA sequence: TGCGCCAGCAGCTTGGTAACGACTAGCGGTTACTACAATGAGCAGTTCTTC. Translating gives CASSLVTTSGYYNEQFF.

This CDR3 reads CASSPSGLAYEQYF. CDR3 coding DNA: TGTGCCAGCTCACCATCAGGACTAGCCTACGAGCAGTACTTC. The chain uses TRBV18 and TRBJ2-7; 7 nucleotides match TRBD2. The CDR3 is 14 amino acids. From germline, CDR1 is KGHSH and CDR2 LQKENI. The V gene end was trimmed by 2 bases and the J gene end by 2 bases; junction bases not matched to a gene: 3.

The rearrangement joins TRBV10-3 to TRBJ2-5; TRBD2 might be the D (6 bases). The V end was cut by 6 bases, the J end by 5 bases, with 19 bases between. This CDR3 has 15 amino acids. CDR1 and CDR2 from the germline V gene are ENHRY and SYGVKD. The DNA for the CDR3 is TGTGCCATCAGCGACTTGGAGGGGATGGGGGAGACCCAGTACTTC. Its translation: CAISDLEGMGETQYF.

The rearrangement uses TRBV3-1 (or the pseudogene TRBV3-2) and TRBJ2-1; no clear D gene. V was clipped by 3 bases and J by 9 bases, with 6 bases between them. Looked up from germline, CDR1 is LGHDT and CDR2 is YNNKEL (reference sequence). There are 11 residues in the CDR3. The CDR3, as DNA: TGTGCCAGCAGCCAGTCGAGTGAGCAGTTCTTC. Its protein product is CASSQSSEQFF.

The chain uses TRBV7-2 and TRBJ2-3; TRBD1 matches at 11 bases. Per the germline V gene, CDR1 is SGHTA and CDR2 is FQGNSA. The junction had 3 bases not matched to a gene; V was cut back by 5 bases and J by 5 bases. The CDR3 runs to 14 residues. CDR3 bases: TGTGCCAGCAGCCTCGGGACAGGGGGAGATACGCAGTATTTT. Translated, it gives CASSLGTGGDTQYF.

V is TRBV18 and J is TRBJ1-5; 8 bases line up with TRBD1. V was pared by 2 bases and J by 7 bases, with 10 bases of the junction left unmatched. Germline CDR1 reads KGHSH; CDR2 reads LQKENI. The CDR3 sequence is 16 residues long. CDR3 sequence (DNA): TGTGCCAGCTCACCAGGACAGGGTTTGGAGAGACAGCCCCAGCATTTT. The encoded protein is CASSPGQGLERQPQHF.

This clone was counted once. The chain joins TRBV11-1 to TRBJ2-5; D may be TRBD2 (5 bases). The CDR3 is 14 residues long. The V gene's germline CDR1 is SGHAT and CDR2 FQDESV (reference sequence). V gave up 1 base and J gave up 4 bases, with 10 bases separating them. The CDR3 protein is CASSLEDFPETQYF. CDR3 in DNA: TGTGCCAGCAGCTTAGAGGACTTTCCAGAGACCCAGTACTTC. Variable domain in full (rest from reference TRBV11-1 and TRBJ2-5): EAEVAQSPRYKITEKSQAVAFWCDPISGHATLYWYRQILGQGPELLVQFQDESVVDDSQLPKDRFSAERLKGVDSTLKIQPAELGDSAMYLCASSLEDFPETQYFGPGTRLLVL.

This clone was detected only a few times. The V call is TRBV18, the J call TRBJ1-6, with D possibly matching TRBD1 (5 bases). The CDR3 runs to 15 residues. CDR1 is KGHSH and CDR2 is LQKENI in the germline V gene. V lost 1 base and J 5 bases, leaving 9 bases between the germline ends. The CDR3 loop reads CASSPLDSNNSPLHF. The CDR3 coding sequence is TGTGCCAGCTCACCACTCGACAGTAATAATTCACCCCTCCACTTT.

V usage is TRBV29-1 and J usage is TRBJ1-6, with D unresolved. Germline loops: CDR1 SQVTM, CDR2 ANQGSEA. V dropped 4 bases and J dropped 7 bases, with 11 bases sitting between them. The CDR3 extends over 13 amino acids. CDR3 region: CSVAITENSPLHF. Here the CDR3 DNA reads TGCAGCGTTGCGATTACAGAGAATTCACCCCTCCACTTT.

The chain is built from TRBV5-6 and TRBJ2-7; 8 nucleotides line up with TRBD2. This CDR3 spans 13 amino acids. With V trimmed by 2 bases and J by 7 bases, 5 bases remained unmatched. Germline CDR1 is SGHDT and CDR2 is YYEEEE. The CDR3 loop is CASSLGLAGEQYF. In DNA form, the CDR3 reads TGTGCCAGCAGCTTAGGACTAGCCGGGGAGCAGTACTTC.

This clone was recorded once. This chain joins TRBV25-1 and TRBJ2-2; TRBD1 agrees at 9 bases. With 3 bases clipped from V and 7 bases from J, the junction kept 6 bases outside the gene matches. Per germline, CDR1 MGHDK and CDR2 SYGVNS. CDR3 size: 15 residues. The CDR3 sequence is CASSDWTGVIGELFF. The CDR3 nucleotides are TGTGCCAGCAGTGACTGGACAGGGGTGATCGGGGAGCTGTTTTTT.

This chain uses TRBV7-2 with TRBJ2-3; D is unresolved. Trimming shortened V by 4 bases and J by 7 bases, and 9 bases separated the two germline ends. The CDR3 runs to 12 residues. Germline V gene lookup returns CDR1 SGHTA and CDR2 FQGNSA. CDR3 amino acids: CASSSATYTQYF. In DNA, the CDR3 is TGTGCCAGCAGCTCCGCTACGTATACGCAGTATTTT.

This chain links TRBV5-4 with TRBJ2-5; 10 bases agree with TRBD2. The CDR3 sequence is 15 residues long. The V gene end was trimmed by 4 bases and the J gene end by 5 bases; junction bases not matched to a gene: 8. CDR1 and CDR2 (germline): SGHNT, YYREEE (reference sequence). CDR3 protein: CASSRSGRAGETQYF. CDR3 bases: TGTGCCAGCAGCCGCAGCGGGAGGGCCGGGGAGACCCAGTACTTC. The full variable domain, its missing parts supplied by reference TRBV5-4 and TRBJ2-5, is ETGVTQSPTHLIKTRGQQVTLRCSSQSGHNTVSWYQQALGQGPQFIFQYYREEENGRGNFPPRFSGLQFPNYSSELNVNALELDDSALYLCASSRSGRAGETQYFGPGTRLLVL.

In its sample, this clone was seen a few times. The chain combines TRBV11-1 with TRBJ2-2; 8 nucleotides match TRBD1. The CDR3 is 15 residues long. J lost 1 base, V lost 5 bases, and 3 bases had no gene match. The germline V gene has CDR1 SGHAT and CDR2 FQDESV (reference sequence). CDR3 nucleotides: TGTGCCAGCAGCATCGACAGGGGGAACACCGGGGAGCTGTTTTTT. Translating it yields CASSIDRGNTGELFF.

V gene TRBV18 combines with J gene TRBJ2-5, with TRBD1 matching 10 bases. This CDR3 has 16 residues. CDR1 is KGHSH, CDR2 LQKENI, per germline. V was clipped by 5 bases and J by 6 bases; unmatched bases: 12. The CDR3 sequence is CASSSPRDRGSQTQYF. CDR3 DNA: TGTGCCAGCTCATCGCCACGGGACAGGGGAAGTCAGACCCAGTACTTC.

The chain combines TRBV24-1 with TRBJ1-2, with TRBD1 matching over 9 bases. Germline CDR1 and CDR2: KGHDR and SFDVKD. The CDR3 totals 14 residues. The V and J ends lost 5 bases and 10 bases, in that order; junction bases with no gene match: 10. The CDR3 DNA is TGTGCCACCAGTGGTAATAGGACAGGGGTGGCCTACACCTTC. It translates to CATSGNRTGVAYTF.

The chain uses TRBV2 and TRBJ1-4; 7 positions agree with TRBD1. From germline, CDR1 is SNHLY and CDR2 FYNNEI. Germline trimming cut 6 bases from V and 10 bases from J; bases unmatched to any gene: 14. The CDR3 covers 15 residues. The CDR3 nucleotides read TGTGCCAGCAGCGAGCAGGGGGGCATCGGTGGAAAACTGTTTTTT. Translation gives CASSEQGGIGGKLFF.